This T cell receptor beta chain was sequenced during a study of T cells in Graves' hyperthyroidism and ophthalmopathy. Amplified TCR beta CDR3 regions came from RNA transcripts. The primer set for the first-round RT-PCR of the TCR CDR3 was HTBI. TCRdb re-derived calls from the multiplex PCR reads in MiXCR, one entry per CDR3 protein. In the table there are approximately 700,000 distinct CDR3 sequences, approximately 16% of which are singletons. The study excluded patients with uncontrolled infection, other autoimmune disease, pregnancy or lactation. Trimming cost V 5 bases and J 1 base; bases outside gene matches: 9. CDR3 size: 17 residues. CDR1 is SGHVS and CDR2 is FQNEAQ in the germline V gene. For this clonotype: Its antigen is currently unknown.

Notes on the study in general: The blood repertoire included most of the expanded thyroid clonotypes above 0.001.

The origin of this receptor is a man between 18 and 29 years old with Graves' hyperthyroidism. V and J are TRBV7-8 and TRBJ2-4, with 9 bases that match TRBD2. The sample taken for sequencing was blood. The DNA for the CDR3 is TGTGCCAGCAGCCCGGATAGCGGGAGATGGGCCAAAAACATTCAGTACTTC. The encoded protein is CASSPDSGRWAKNIQYF.